This TCR beta chain was documented in a study of T cell changes during pregnancy in multiple sclerosis. TCRdb's table, derived via immunoSEQ multiplex PCR, lists solely in-frame clones and lacks some. This table has under 110,000 clones, 91% appearing once. CDR1 and CDR2 (germline): SGHNT, YYREEE (reference sequence). The length of the CDR3 is 16 residues. V lost 4 bases and J lost 1; bases outside the gene matches: 11. V usage is TRBV5-4 and J usage is TRBJ2-7; TRBD2 agrees at 7 bases. The starting material was peripheral blood, obtained in the second trimester of pregnancy. The receptor was isolated from a female donor with multiple sclerosis, enrolled in a pregnancy study. The CDR3 spells CASSQGGLDPSYEQYF. The CDR3 nucleotides read TGTGCCAGCAGCCAGGGAGGACTAGACCCGTCCTACGAGCAGTACTTC.